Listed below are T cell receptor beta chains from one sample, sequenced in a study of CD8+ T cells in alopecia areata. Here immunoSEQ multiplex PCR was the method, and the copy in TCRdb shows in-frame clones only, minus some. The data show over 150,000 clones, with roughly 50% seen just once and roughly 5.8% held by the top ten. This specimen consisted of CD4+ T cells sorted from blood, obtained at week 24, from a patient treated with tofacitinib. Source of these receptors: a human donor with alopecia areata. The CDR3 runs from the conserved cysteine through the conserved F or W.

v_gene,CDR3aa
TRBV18,CASSPNTGGGAGYTF
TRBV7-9,CASSLAGGRQETQYF
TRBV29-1,CSVGTGVEDTQYF
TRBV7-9,CASSLANQPQHF
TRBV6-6,CASGGGQILAKNIQYF
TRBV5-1,CASSLDGTRMNTEAFF
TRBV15,CATSRQGGQEGETQYF
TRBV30,CAWSGRVENEKLFF
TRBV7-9,CASSLDSYNEQFF
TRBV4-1,CASSRGTANEKLFF
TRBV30,CAWSTRALSSYNEQFF
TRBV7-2,CASSLSGGIFGEQYF
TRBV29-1,CSVGNQGTEAFF
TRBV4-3,CASSQRTSTGTDTQYF
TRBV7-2,CASSLDSPLHF
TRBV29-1,CSVPQGNYGYTF
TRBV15,CATSVGTASSYEQYF
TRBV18,CASSPPDRDTQYF
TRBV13,CASSPGQRTGELFF
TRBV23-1,CASSQFIGFRGQPQHF
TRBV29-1,CSVERPGGRGSQETQYF
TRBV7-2,CASSRASSYEQYF
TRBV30,CAWSVTGANVLTF
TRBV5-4,CASSKRRAADTEAFF
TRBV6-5,CATNSVETQYF
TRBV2,CASTEEGGTEAFF
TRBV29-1,CSVESVAGGHYEQFF
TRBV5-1,CASSFTVDNYGYTF
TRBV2,CASRELGYGYTF
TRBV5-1,CASGVGNGANVLTF
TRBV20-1,CSAGAEAFF
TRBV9,CASSVSTNYRGEGNEQFF
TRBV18,CASSPAGEPQHF
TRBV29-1,CSVASRDRGHEQYF
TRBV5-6,CASSLRWGQLMNTEAFF
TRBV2,CASSANQETQYF
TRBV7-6,CASSLESGGAYEQFF
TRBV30,CAWSADRGFSEAFF
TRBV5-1,CASSSDWTGVYGYTF
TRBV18,CASSSDRTDGYTF
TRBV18,CASSPPSSYEQYF
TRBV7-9,CASSSGQLGEQYF
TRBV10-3,CAITSTGTSGINEQFF
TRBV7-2,CASSLRTGGATGELFF
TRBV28,CASTLTGTGIGYTF
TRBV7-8,CASSLTGFYEQYF
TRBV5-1,CASSWAGTQQETQYF
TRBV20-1,CSASAGYEQYF
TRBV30,CACGTALGGYTF
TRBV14,CASSQDLRQGYGYTF
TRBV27,CASSFEGPGSYGYTF
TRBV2,CARGGATWRNTEAFF
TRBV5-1,CASSLERRSSKGSGQETQYF
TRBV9,CASSVDQSVHGYTF
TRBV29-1,CSVGGMPRQGGDGYTF
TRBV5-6,CASSRTGYGYTF
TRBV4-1,CASSQDRVSSYEQYF